Below, 25 T cell receptor beta chains from the same sample are listed, as sequenced in a study of blood T cell repertoires in COVID-19. Sequenced by immunoSEQ multiplex PCR; TCRdb stores in-frame clones only, minus some. The table shows 300,000 to 450,000 clones, with over 75% occurring only once. Sequences were obtained from PBMCs or T cells enriched from blood (not recorded which). The source of these receptors is a young man who had recovered from COVID-19.

J is TRBJ2-2 and V is TRBV7-3; D gene ambiguous. Germline lookup yields CDR1 SGHTA and CDR2 FQGTGA. V shed 1 base and J shed 6 bases, with 9 bases lying between them. This CDR3 contains 14 residues. The CDR3 sequence is CASSLSSSPGELFF. The CDR3 DNA sequence: TGTGCCAGCAGCTTAAGTTCCTCTCCCGGGGAGCTGTTTTTT.

This chain uses TRBV18 with TRBJ2-1, with D perhaps matching TRBD1 (8 bases). Trimming shortened V by 5 bases and J by 9 bases, and 17 bases separated the two germline ends. CDR3 length: 14 residues. Germline V gene sequence: CDR1 KGHSH, CDR2 LQKENI. In DNA form, the CDR3 reads TGTGCCAGCTCAGGGGGGGACAGGTTCGTTGAGCAGTTCTTC. This sequence encodes CASSGGDRFVEQFF.

The chain employs TRBV19 and TRBJ2-1; 7 bases are a match to TRBD1. The V segment lost 4 bases and the J segment 9 bases; nucleotides outside the gene matches: 15. From germline, CDR1 is LNHDA and CDR2 SQIVND (reference sequence). This CDR3 region has 16 residues. DNA for the CDR3: TGTGCCAGTAGTAGCAGGGGGTCTGTGGTAATGCTTGAGCAGTTCTTC. This gives the protein CASSSRGSVVMLEQFF.

This chain uses TRBV5-1 with TRBJ1-2; perhaps TRBD1 as D (5 bases). CDR1 is SGHRS, CDR2 YFSETQ, per germline. Trimming took 0 bases from V and 4 from J, leaving 7 bases between them. The CDR3 covers 13 residues. Here the CDR3 DNA reads TGCGCCAGCAGCTTGGCCGACAGCTATGGCTACACCTTC. It translates to CASSLADSYGYTF.

The chain joins TRBV4-2 to TRBJ1-1, with a possible D match to TRBD1 (6 bases). CDR3 size: 13 residues. Trimming removed 4 bases from V and 2 bases from J, with 8 bases in between. Per germline, CDR1 LGHNA and CDR2 YNFKEQ. The CDR3 bases are TGTGCCAGCAGCCCACAGGGAAACACTGAAGCTTTCTTT. Translating gives CASSPQGNTEAFF.

V and J are TRBV7-8 and TRBJ1-6, with unresolved D. The CDR3 is 16 amino acids. Germline values: CDR1 SGHVS, CDR2 FQNEAQ. Trimming removed 5 bases from V and 0 bases from J, with 11 bases in between. Written as DNA, the CDR3 is TGTGCCAGCAGCCCGACGGGAGGCTCCTATAATTCACCCCTCCACTTT. Protein: CASSPTGGSYNSPLHF.

The chain employs TRBV9 and TRBJ1-2; 11 bases match TRBD1. The CDR3 is 15 amino acids. V lost 4 bases, J lost 8 bases, and 10 bases stayed unmatched. The germline CDR1 and CDR2 sequences are SGDLS and YYNGEE. This CDR3 is CASSFQDRGRGGYTF. DNA for the CDR3: TGTGCCAGCAGCTTCCAGGACAGGGGGCGCGGAGGCTACACCTTC.

The chain recombines TRBV24-1 with TRBJ2-1; TRBD1 might be the D (6 bases). Germline assignment: CDR1 KGHDR and CDR2 SFDVKD. CDR3 length equals 16 residues. The germline V and J ends were trimmed by 5 bases and 0 bases, with 13 bases remaining between them. The CDR3 bases are TGTGCCACCAGTGCCGGGGACACAAGCTCCTACAATGAGCAGTTCTTC. Amino acids: CATSAGDTSSYNEQFF.

This clone was seen once. Mismatch with germline at one junction end may stem from a read error. The rearrangement links TRBV28 to TRBJ2-1; 7 bases are shared with TRBD2. The germline V gene has CDR1 MDHEN and CDR2 SYDVKM. This CDR3 is 14 amino acids long. CDR3: CRTLGREYDGEQFF. CDR3 coding DNA: TGCCGTACTTTGGGGCGGGAGTACGATGGTGAGCAGTTCTTC.

V gene TRBV5-4 combines with J gene TRBJ1-2, with 9 bases matching TRBD1. Germline V gives CDR1 SGHNT, CDR2 YYREEE (reference sequence). V shed 4 bases, J shed 5 bases, and the junction held 15 bases outside the gene matches. The CDR3 loop spans 17 amino acids. The CDR3 is CASSPTSAGTGRYGYTF. The DNA for the CDR3 is TGTGCCAGCAGCCCAACAAGCGCCGGGACAGGGAGGTATGGCTACACCTTC.

The gene calls are TRBV18 and TRBJ1-2; D unclear. V was cut by 6 bases and J by 8 bases, with 19 bases left in between. Germline assignment: CDR1 KGHSH and CDR2 LQKENI. CDR3 length equals 14 residues. This CDR3 is CASSPSEALKGYTF. The CDR3 DNA reads as TGTGCCAGCTCCCCAAGTGAGGCCCTTAAGGGCTACACCTTC.

The V call is TRBV12-3 or TRBV12-4, the J call TRBJ2-7, with 7 bases identical to TRBD1. Unmatched junction bases numbered 9, after V lost 7 bases and J lost 6 bases. The CDR3 contains 13 residues. The CDR3 region is CASTLGQRREQYF. The CDR3 DNA sequence: TGTGCCAGCACCCTGGGACAGAGACGCGAGCAGTACTTC.

V usage is TRBV6-8 and J usage is TRBJ2-7, with 9 bases identical to TRBD1. The germline V gene has CDR1 MNHGY and CDR2 SAAAGT. The CDR3 is 17 residues long. Trimming removed 5 bases from V and 0 bases from J; junction bases left unmatched: 11. CDR3 loop: CASSPGQGDSSSYEQYF. As DNA, the CDR3 is TGTGCCAGCAGTCCGGGACAGGGAGATTCTAGCTCCTACGAGCAGTACTTC.

V gene TRBV10-2 combines with J gene TRBJ1-6; D is undetermined. CDR1 WSHSY and CDR2 SAAADI come from the germline V gene. This CDR3 region has 15 residues. Trimming removed 3 bases from V and 5 bases from J, with 11 bases in between. CDR3 DNA sequence: TGCGCCAGCAGTGACCTTATATCGGATAATTCACCCCTCCACTTT. This codes for CASSDLISDNSPLHF.

The V call is TRBV7-6, the J call TRBJ2-6, with D possibly TRBD1 on 5 matching bases. This CDR3 spans 16 amino acids. Germline CDR1 and CDR2: SGHVS and FNYEAQ. Trimming left V 5 bases short and J 0 bases short, with 11 bases between. CDR3 nucleotides: TGTGCCAGCAGCCGCCCGCAGGGCTCTGGGGCCAACGTCCTGACTTTC. Protein sequence: CASSRPQGSGANVLTF.

This rearrangement joins TRBV11-2 to TRBJ2-5; 10 bases agree with TRBD2. Germline trimming cut 2 bases from V and 5 bases from J; bases unmatched to any gene: 5. The CDR3 consists of 15 residues. Per the germline V gene, CDR1 is SGHAT and CDR2 is FQNNGV. CDR3 DNA sequence: TGTGCCAGCAGCTTATCTAGCGGGGGCGGGGAGACCCAGTACTTC. This codes for CASSLSSGGGETQYF.

The chain combines TRBV27 with TRBJ2-7; TRBD1 aligns across 7 bases. From germline, CDR1 is MNHEY and CDR2 SMNVEV (reference sequence). The CDR3 has 14 amino acids. Trimming removed 3 bases from V and 3 bases from J; junction bases left unmatched: 5. As DNA, the CDR3 is TGTGCCAGCAGTTTTCGACAGGGCCTCTACGAGCAGTACTTC. Translating it yields CASSFRQGLYEQYF.

The V gene is TRBV3-1 (or the pseudogene TRBV3-2), the J gene TRBJ1-1, with D unresolved. The CDR3 spans 14 residues. V was trimmed by 0 bases and J by 2 bases, leaving 7 bases between them. From germline, CDR1 is LGHDT and CDR2 YNNKEL (reference sequence). For the CDR3, the DNA is TGTGCCAGCAGCCAAGAAACAGCAAACACTGAAGCTTTCTTT. It is translated as CASSQETANTEAFF.

The chain carries TRBV6-5 and TRBJ2-7; 7 bases are a match to TRBD1. The CDR3 has 13 amino acids. The J segment lost 1 base and the V segment lost 4 bases, leaving 1 base of the junction unmatched. Germline V gives CDR1 MNHEY, CDR2 SVGAGI. In DNA, the CDR3 is TGTGCCAGCAGTTGGGGACAGTCCTACGAGCAGTACTTC. Encoded protein: CASSWGQSYEQYF.

This sequence joins TRBV6-2 or TRBV6-3 and TRBJ1-4, with unresolved D. This CDR3 is built from 15 residues. Germline V gene lookup returns CDR1 MNHEY and CDR2 SVGEGT. The V end was cut by 2 bases, the J end by 7 bases, with 14 bases between. The CDR3 region is CASSYREVLREKLFF. The CDR3 DNA sequence: TGTGCCAGCAGTTACCGGGAGGTCTTGCGTGAAAAACTGTTTTTT.

V is TRBV3-1 (or the pseudogene TRBV3-2) and J is TRBJ1-5; 11 bases match TRBD1. The CDR3 totals 16 residues. Unmatched junction bases numbered 6, after V lost 4 bases and J lost 4 bases. The germline CDR1 and CDR2 sequences are LGHDT and YNNKEL (reference sequence). CDR3 loop: CASSPGTGGRNQPQHF. CDR3 in DNA: TGTGCCAGCAGCCCCGGGACAGGGGGAAGGAATCAGCCCCAGCATTTT.

Details on this clone: The junction and the germline gene differ at one end; a read error may be behind it. V and J are TRBV7-2 and TRBJ2-7, with a possible D match to TRBD2 (6 bases). Germline V gene sequence: CDR1 SGHTA, CDR2 FQGNSA. CDR3 length: 16 amino acids. The CDR3 DNA reads as TGTGCCAGCAGCGTAGCCGTTTCCGGGGGAAACTACGAGCAGTACTTC. Protein: CASSVAVSGGNYEQYF. The full variable domain, in which reference TRBV7-2 and TRBJ2-7 provide the parts outside the CDR3, is GAGVSQSPSNKVTEKGKDVELRCDPISGHTALYWYRQSLGQGLEFLIYFQGNSAPDKSGLPSDRFSAERTGGSVSTLTIQRTQQEDSAVYLCASSVAVSGGNYEQYFGPGTRLTVT.

The chain carries TRBV3-1 (or the pseudogene TRBV3-2) and TRBJ2-2; 12 bases line up with TRBD2. The CDR3 contains 22 residues. J gave up 0 bases and V 0 bases, and 14 bases lay outside the gene matches. The V gene's germline CDR1 is LGHDT and CDR2 YNNKEL (reference sequence). CDR3: CASSQEGSSSGGAITNTGELFF. DNA for the CDR3: TGTGCCAGCAGCCAAGAAGGTTCGTCTAGCGGGGGGGCTATAACGAACACCGGGGAGCTGTTTTTT.

The V gene is TRBV7-3, the J gene TRBJ2-1, with 13 bases matching TRBD2. The germline V gene has CDR1 SGHTA and CDR2 FQGTGA. J lost 3 bases, V lost 5 bases, and 4 bases had no gene match. The CDR3 length is 16 residues. In nucleotides, the CDR3 is TGTGCCAGCAGCCGGACTAGCGGGAGTGGCTACAATGAGCAGTTCTTC. Residues: CASSRTSGSGYNEQFF.

This sequence joins TRBV6-5 and TRBJ2-7; 10 bases match TRBD1. Germline values: CDR1 MNHEY, CDR2 SVGAGI. This CDR3 comprises 15 residues. V shed 1 base and J 5 bases; nucleotides not matched to a gene: 5. The CDR3 DNA reads TGTGCCAGCAGTTACTTCCGGGACAGGGGCGACGAGCAGTACTTC. Protein sequence: CASSYFRDRGDEQYF.